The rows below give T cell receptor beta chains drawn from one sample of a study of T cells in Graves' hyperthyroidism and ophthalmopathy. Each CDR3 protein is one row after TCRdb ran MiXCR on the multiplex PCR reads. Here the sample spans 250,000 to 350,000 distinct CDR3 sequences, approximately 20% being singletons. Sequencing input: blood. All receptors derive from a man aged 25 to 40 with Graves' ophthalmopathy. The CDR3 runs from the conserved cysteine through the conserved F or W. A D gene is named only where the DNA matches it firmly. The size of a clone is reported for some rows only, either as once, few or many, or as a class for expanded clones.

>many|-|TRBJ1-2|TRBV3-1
TGTGCCAGCAGCCAAGCGGCCAGCGTAAACTATGGCTACACCTTC
CASSQAASVNYGYTF
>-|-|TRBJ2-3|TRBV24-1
TGTGCCACCGTTTCGACCGTGGGGGATACGCAGTATTTT
CATVSTVGDTQYF
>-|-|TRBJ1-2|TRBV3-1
TGTGCCAGCAGCCAAGTGGCGGGACTGACATTGGGCTACACCTTC
CASSQVAGLTLGYTF
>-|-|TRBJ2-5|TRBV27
TGTGCCAGCAGGGGCAACGGCCAAGAGACCCAGTACTTC
CASRGNGQETQYF
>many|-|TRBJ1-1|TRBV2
TGTGCCAGCAGCTATACAGTGAACACTGAAGCTTTCTTT
CASSYTVNTEAFF
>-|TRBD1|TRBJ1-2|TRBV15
TGTGCCACCAGCAGACAAGGACAGGGGAACTATGGCTACACCTTC
CATSRQGQGNYGYTF
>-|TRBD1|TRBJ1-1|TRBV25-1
TGTGCCAGCAGAGAGGACAGGCTCGAAGCGGCTTTCTTT
CASREDRLEAAFF
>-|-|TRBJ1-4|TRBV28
TGTGCCTCCCGGGACACTGGAAAACTGTTTTTT
CASRDTGKLFF
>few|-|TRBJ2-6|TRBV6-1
TGTGCCAGCAGTTCCGGAGGAGTCTCCGGGGCCAACGTCCTGACTTTC
CASSSGGVSGANVLTF
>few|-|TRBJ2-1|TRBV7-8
TGTGCCAGCAGCCCCCGACAGGCGAACAATGAGCAGTTCTTC
CASSPRQANNEQFF
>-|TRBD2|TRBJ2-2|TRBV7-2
TGTGCCAGCAGCCCGACAGGACTAGCGGGAACCGGGGAGCTGTTTTTT
CASSPTGLAGTGELFF
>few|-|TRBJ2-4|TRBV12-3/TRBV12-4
TGTGCCAGCTCCTTGGAGTGGGTTTCGTCCAAAAACATTCAGTACTTC
CASSLEWVSSKNIQYF
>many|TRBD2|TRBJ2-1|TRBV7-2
TGTGCCAGCACCCCGAGTCTCCTTAGCGGGAGGATGAATGAGCAGTTCTTC
CASTPSLLSGRMNEQFF
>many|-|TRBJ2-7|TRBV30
TGTGCGATGGATGCTCTGGCAGGTAGAATCGGAGAGCAGTACTTC
CAMDALAGRIGEQYF
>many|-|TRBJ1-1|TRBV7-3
TGTGCCAGCAGCTTAAGTGAAGGGGCTGAAGCTTTCTTT
CASSLSEGAEAFF
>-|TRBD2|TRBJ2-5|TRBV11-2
TGTGCCAGCAGCCGCTGGACTAGCGGGAGGGAGACCCAGTACTTC
CASSRWTSGRETQYF
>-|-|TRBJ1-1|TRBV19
TGTGCCAGTAGTATACAGGGATCCGGCCGCGCTTTCTTT
CASSIQGSGRAFF
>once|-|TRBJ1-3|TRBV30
TGTGCCCGGCAGGGACTGAGCTCTGGAAACACCATATATTTT
CARQGLSSGNTIYF
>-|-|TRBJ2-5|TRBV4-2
TGTGCCAGCAGCCAAGATTCAGACAGGCAAGAGACCCAGTACTTC
CASSQDSDRQETQYF
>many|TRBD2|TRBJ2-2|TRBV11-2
TGTGCCAGCAGCTTAGGTTGGCTAGCGGGAAGGAACACCGGGGAGCTGTTTTTT
CASSLGWLAGRNTGELFF
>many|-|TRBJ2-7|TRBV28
TGTGCCAGCATCCCTCCGGGATATAGCTCCTACGAGCAGTACTTC
CASIPPGYSSYEQYF
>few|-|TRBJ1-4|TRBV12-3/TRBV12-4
TGTGCCAGCAGTTTCCGTGACTGGAATGAAAAACTGTTTTTT
CASSFRDWNEKLFF
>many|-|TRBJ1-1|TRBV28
TGTGCCAGCAGTTCCCCGGGAGGATCGAACACTGAAGCTTTCTTT
CASSSPGGSNTEAFF
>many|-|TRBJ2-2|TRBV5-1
TGCGCCAGCACCCTACAGCCTACCACCGGGGAGCTGTTTTTT
CASTLQPTTGELFF
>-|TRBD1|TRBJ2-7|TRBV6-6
TGTGCCAGCAGTTACGAGACAGGGATCAACGAGCAGTACTTC
CASSYETGINEQYF
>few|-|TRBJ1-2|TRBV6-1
TGTGCCAGCAGTGATAGGGGCGTCGATGGCTACACCTTC
CASSDRGVDGYTF
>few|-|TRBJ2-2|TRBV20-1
TGCAGTGCCGGGTGGGAGACCGGGGAGCTGTTTTTT
CSAGWETGELFF
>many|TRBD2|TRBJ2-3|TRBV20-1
TGCAGTGCTAGGAGTTCCGGGACTAGCGGCACAGATACGCAGTATTTT
CSARSSGTSGTDTQYF
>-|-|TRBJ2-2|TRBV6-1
TGTGCCAGCAGTCTTGGAGCGATGGGCACCGGGGAGCTGTTTTTT
CASSLGAMGTGELFF
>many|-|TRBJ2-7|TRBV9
TGTGCCAGCAGCGTGGGGGCTAGCCGAACCTACGAGCAGTACTTC
CASSVGASRTYEQYF
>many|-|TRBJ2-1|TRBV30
TGTGCCTGGAGGGACACGAAAGACAATGAGCAGTTCTTC
CAWRDTKDNEQFF
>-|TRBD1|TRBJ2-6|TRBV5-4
TGTGCCAGCAGCCACCGGGACAGGGGAATCGGGGCCAACGTCCTGACTTTC
CASSHRDRGIGANVLTF
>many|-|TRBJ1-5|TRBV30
TGTGCCTGGAGAAGTGCGGGTAGCAATCAGCCCCAGCATTTT
CAWRSAGSNQPQHF
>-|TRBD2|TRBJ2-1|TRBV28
TGTGCCAGCAGTTCGGGACTAGCGGGAGGGGGAGGCAATGAGCAGTTCTTC
CASSSGLAGGGGNEQFF
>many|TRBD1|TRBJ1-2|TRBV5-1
TGCGCCAGCAGCTTGGCCCAGGGGGCGTTTGGCTACACCTTC
CASSLAQGAFGYTF
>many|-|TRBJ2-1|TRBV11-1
TGTGCCAGCAGCTTTGGGGAGGGGGCCTACAATGAGCAGTTCTTC
CASSFGEGAYNEQFF
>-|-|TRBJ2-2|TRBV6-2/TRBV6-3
TGTGCCAGCAGTTCCGCAGCGGGGAACACCGGGGAGCTGTTTTTT
CASSSAAGNTGELFF
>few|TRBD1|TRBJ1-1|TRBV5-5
TGTGCCAGCAGCTTGGTAGGGGGCGGTTACACTGAAGCTTTCTTT
CASSLVGGGYTEAFF
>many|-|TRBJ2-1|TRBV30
TGTGCCTGGAGTGTATCCCAAAATGAGCAGTTCTTC
CAWSVSQNEQFF
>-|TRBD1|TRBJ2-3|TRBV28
TGTGCCAGCAGTTTTAGTTACAGGGGTTCGTATACGCAGTATTTT
CASSFSYRGSYTQYF
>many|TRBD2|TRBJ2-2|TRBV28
TGTGCCAGCAGTTTTGGAGGGAGGGAGACCGGGGAGCTGTTTTTT
CASSFGGRETGELFF
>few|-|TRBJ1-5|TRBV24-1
TGTGCCACCAGTGATCCCGGGCAGCCCCAGCATTTT
CATSDPGQPQHF
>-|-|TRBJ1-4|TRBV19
TGTGCCAGTAGTATAGGGGGGAATAATGAAAAACTGTTTTTT
CASSIGGNNEKLFF
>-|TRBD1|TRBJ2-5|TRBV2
TGTGCCAGCAGTCCGGACAGGTCCCACCAAGAGACCCAGTACTTC
CASSPDRSHQETQYF
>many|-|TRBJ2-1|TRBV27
TGTGCCAGCAGGCCGCAGGGGTATAGCGGCAATGAGCAGTTCTTC
CASRPQGYSGNEQFF